These 16 T cell receptor beta chains share one sample of origin, sequenced in a study of T cell responses to AZD1222 COVID-19 vaccine. Generated by immunoSEQ multiplex PCR, the TCRdb table keeps only in-frame clones and is missing some. The table records about 99,000 clones, around nine tenths of them present only once. Material: peripheral blood, obtained 28 days after the second dose of the MenACWY control vaccine. The receptors originated from an adult who received the MenACWY meningococcal vaccine as a control.

J is TRBJ2-1 and V is TRBV2; D is perhaps TRBD1 or TRBD2 (6 bases each). CDR3 length equals 15 residues. Germline V gene data show CDR1 as SNHLY and CDR2 as FYNNEI. Trimming cost V 6 bases and J 7 bases, with 19 bases left between them. The CDR3 region has the DNA TGTGCCAGCAGGGGAGGCTCCAAAACAGGGAATGAGCAGTTCTTC. Amino acids: CASRGGSKTGNEQFF.

V and J are TRBV7-9 and TRBJ1-5; 7 bases agree with TRBD1. The germline CDR1 and CDR2 sequences are SEHNR and FQNEAQ (reference sequence). Losses at the gene ends were 5 bases for V and 6 bases for J; bases not matched to a gene: 7. The CDR3 totals 14 residues. CDR3 nucleotides: TGTGCCAGCAGCACCGAACAGGGGATTCAGCCCCAGCATTTT. Its translation: CASSTEQGIQPQHF.

V gene TRBV2 combines with J gene TRBJ1-1; D might be TRBD1 (5 bases). CDR3 length: 13 amino acids. The germline V gene has CDR1 SNHLY and CDR2 FYNNEI. Between the trimmed V and J ends, which lost 3 bases and 1 base, there was a span of 6 bases. The CDR3 sequence: CASSDQGNTEAFF. CDR3 nucleotide sequence: TGTGCCAGCAGTGACCAGGGGAACACTGAAGCTTTCTTT.

The rearrangement uses TRBV6-5 and TRBJ2-1; TRBD2 matches at 14 bases. J was trimmed by 9 bases and V by 6 bases; bases with no gene match: 7. CDR1 MNHEY and CDR2 SVGAGI come from the germline V gene. The CDR3 is 15 residues long. The CDR3 bases are TGTGCCAGCAGCATCCGACTAGCGGGGGGGCTTGAGCAGTTCTTC. Its protein product is CASSIRLAGGLEQFF.

The chain combines TRBV28 with TRBJ1-5; weak D call: TRBD1 (5 bases). The germline gives CDR1 MDHEN, CDR2 SYDVKM. The V and J ends lost 8 bases and 4 bases respectively, with 18 bases between them. The CDR3 has 15 residues. The CDR3 DNA reads as TGTGCCAGCGGCTTATCAGCAGGGAGGAATCAGCCCCAGCATTTT. Residues: CASGLSAGRNQPQHF.

The chain combines TRBV5-1 with TRBJ1-2; D is ambiguous. V lost 7 bases and J 6 bases, leaving 16 bases between the germline ends. CDR1 and CDR2 from the germline V gene are SGHRS and YFSETQ. The CDR3 length is 13 residues. CDR3 loop: CASRISSRNGYTF. CDR3 nucleotides: TGCGCCAGCCGAATCTCCTCGAGGAATGGCTACACCTTC.

This clone was counted once. The chain combines TRBV3-1 (or the pseudogene TRBV3-2) with TRBJ1-6, with D unclear. Per the germline V gene, CDR1 is LGHDT and CDR2 is YNNKEL (reference sequence). Trimming took 6 bases from V and 7 from J, leaving 10 bases between them. The CDR3 spans 13 residues. The CDR3 DNA sequence: TGTGCCAGCAGGGAGAACAAGAATTCACCCCTCCACTTT. Its translation is CASRENKNSPLHF.

The gene calls are TRBV4-2 and TRBJ2-1, with 8 bases that match TRBD2. In germline, CDR1 is LGHNA, CDR2 YNFKEQ. The V and J ends lost 1 base and 3 bases, in that order; junction bases with no gene match: 5. The CDR3 covers 16 residues. CDR3 in amino acids: CASSQGGSGVYNEQFF. The DNA of the CDR3 is TGTGCCAGCAGCCAAGGGGGTAGCGGGGTCTACAATGAGCAGTTCTTC.

Details on this clone: The same CDR3 is also encoded by other DNA sequences in this sample. The chain carries TRBV5-1 and TRBJ1-1, with D unresolved. Germline-derived CDR1 and CDR2 are SGHRS and YFSETQ. V was cut by 0 bases and J by 0 bases, with 12 bases left in between. This CDR3 has 16 residues. The CDR3 protein is CASSLGTDGLNTEAFF. The CDR3, as DNA: TGCGCCAGCAGCTTGGGAACCGACGGCTTGAACACTGAAGCTTTCTTT.

V is TRBV27 and J is TRBJ1-4, with TRBD1 matching 8 bases. The CDR3 length is 16 residues. Germline CDR1 is MNHEY and CDR2 is SMNVEV (reference sequence). The V segment lost 5 bases and the J segment 6 bases; nucleotides outside the gene matches: 11. Written as DNA, the CDR3 is TGTGCCAGCAGTCGGACAGGGTTCAACCGTGATGAAAAACTGTTTTTT. Protein product: CASSRTGFNRDEKLFF.

CDR3 residues: CASSLGAIYEQYF. The CDR3 bases are TGTGCCAGCAGTTTAGGGGCCATCTACGAGCAGTACTTC. V usage is TRBV12-3 or TRBV12-4 and J usage is TRBJ2-7; no clear D. Trimming left V 1 base short and J 3 bases short, with 7 bases between. CDR3 length: 13 amino acids.

The chain combines TRBV4-1 with TRBJ2-3, with 9 bases matching TRBD2. The V gene's germline CDR1 is MGHRA and CDR2 YSYEKL. The CDR3 spans 16 residues. The ends lost 4 bases at V and 5 bases at J; junction bases unmatched: 10. The CDR3 nucleotides are TGCGCCAGCAGCCCCGAGGGCGGGGGGGCCAAAGATACGCAGTATTTT. This gives the protein CASSPEGGGAKDTQYF.

The chain recombines TRBV28 with TRBJ1-5; maybe TRBD1 (6 bases). The CDR3 runs to 16 residues. From germline, CDR1 is MDHEN and CDR2 SYDVKM. V lost 2 bases to trimming and J lost 7 bases, with 18 bases between them. CDR3 in amino acids: CASSLTGRVREQPQHF. CDR3 bases: TGTGCCAGCAGTTTAACAGGGAGGGTTAGAGAACAGCCCCAGCATTTT.

The chain links TRBV24-1 to TRBJ2-7, with TRBD1 matching 9 bases. The CDR3 is 15 residues long. Unmatched junction bases numbered 11, after V lost 10 bases and J lost 2 bases. Germline V CDR1 and CDR2: KGHDR, SFDVKD. The CDR3 sequence is CATSSAGTGTYEQYF. CDR3 in DNA: TGTGCCACTAGTTCAGCCGGGACAGGGACCTACGAGCAGTACTTC.

CDR3 residues: CASSLGPSSPLHF. As DNA, the CDR3 is TGTGCCAGCAGCTTAGGCCCTTCTTCACCCCTCCACTTT. The genes are TRBV7-7 and TRBJ1-6, with D hard to call. Deletions cut 1 base from V and 9 bases from J, with 7 bases between. Germline CDR1 SSHAT, CDR2 FNYEAQ (reference sequence). The CDR3 is made up of 13 amino acids. The whole variable domain, remainder taken from reference TRBV7-7 and TRBJ1-6, is GAGVSQSPRYKVTKRGQDVTLRCDPISSHATLYWYQQALGQGPEFLTYFNYEAQPDKSGLPSDRFSAERPEGSISTLTIQRTEQRDSAMYRCASSLGPSSPLHFGNGTRLTVT.

V and J are TRBV3-1 (or the pseudogene TRBV3-2) and TRBJ2-7, with unresolved D. The V gene's germline CDR1 is LGHDT and CDR2 YNNKEL (reference sequence). This CDR3 has 14 amino acids. V was trimmed by 0 bases and J by 3 bases, leaving 9 bases between them. The CDR3 coding sequence is TGTGCCAGCAGCCAAGATCTAACCCGCTACGAGCAGTACTTC. Encoded protein: CASSQDLTRYEQYF.